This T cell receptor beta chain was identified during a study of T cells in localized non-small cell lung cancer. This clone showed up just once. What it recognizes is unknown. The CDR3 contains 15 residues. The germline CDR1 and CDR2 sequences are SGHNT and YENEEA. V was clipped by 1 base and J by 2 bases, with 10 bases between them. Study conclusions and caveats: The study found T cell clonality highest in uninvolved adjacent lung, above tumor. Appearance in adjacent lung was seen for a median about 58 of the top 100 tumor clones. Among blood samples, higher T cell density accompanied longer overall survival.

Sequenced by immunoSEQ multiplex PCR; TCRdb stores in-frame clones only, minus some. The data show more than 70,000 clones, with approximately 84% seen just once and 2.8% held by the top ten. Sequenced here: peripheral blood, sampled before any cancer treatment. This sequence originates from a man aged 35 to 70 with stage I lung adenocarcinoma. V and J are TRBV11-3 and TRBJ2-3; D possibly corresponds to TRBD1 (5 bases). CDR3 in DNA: TGTGCCAGCAGCTTAGGATTAGGGGCCACAGATACGCAGTATTTT. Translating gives CASSLGLGATDTQYF.